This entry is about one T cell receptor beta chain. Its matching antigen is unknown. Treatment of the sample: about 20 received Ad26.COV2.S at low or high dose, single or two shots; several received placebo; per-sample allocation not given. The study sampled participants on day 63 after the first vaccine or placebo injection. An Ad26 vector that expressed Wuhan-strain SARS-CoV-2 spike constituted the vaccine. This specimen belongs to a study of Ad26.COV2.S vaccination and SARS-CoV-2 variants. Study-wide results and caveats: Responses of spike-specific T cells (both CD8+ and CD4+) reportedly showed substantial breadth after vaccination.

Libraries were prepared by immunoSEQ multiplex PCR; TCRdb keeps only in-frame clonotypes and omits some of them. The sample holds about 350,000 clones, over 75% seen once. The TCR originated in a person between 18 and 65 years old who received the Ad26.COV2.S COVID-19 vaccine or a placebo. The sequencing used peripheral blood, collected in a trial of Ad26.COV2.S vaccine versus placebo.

CDR3: CASRSRDTLPYEQYF. CDR3 sequence (DNA): TGTGCCAGCAGATCCCGGGACACCCTCCCCTACGAGCAGTACTTC. The V gene is TRBV13, the J gene TRBJ2-7; possibly TRBD1 for D (6 bases). CDR3 length: 15 residues. Trimming left V 6 bases short and J 2 bases short, with 17 bases between. From germline, CDR1 is PRHDT and CDR2 FYEKMQ (reference sequence).